Shown below are 18 T cell receptor beta chains from a single sample sequenced in a study of T cells in tumors after PD-1 blockade. Time point here: first of two post-therapy site-matched biopsies around 2 months apart. The repertoire was sequenced with immunoSEQ multiplex PCR; TCRdb's copy has only in-frame clones and lacks some. Among roughly 2,700 clones, less than 75% were seen once, and the ten largest hold 16%. The sequences come from tumor tissue, collected after anti-PD-1 treatment. These TCRs come from a human donor with basal cell carcinoma.

By share, this clone counts as large. At the DNA level, this CDR3 is encoded by other sequences in the same sample as well. The gene calls are TRBV10-2 and TRBJ2-7, with D unresolved. With 0 bases removed from V and 5 bases from J, the gap between germline ends came to 2 bases. CDR1 WSHSY and CDR2 SAAADI come from the germline V gene. The CDR3 length is 11 residues. For the CDR3, the DNA is TGCGCCAGCAGTGAGTCCCACGAGCAGTACTTC. It translates to CASSESHEQYF.

The chain is built from TRBV6-6 and TRBJ2-2; D call uncertain. Germline V gives CDR1 MNHNY, CDR2 SVGAGI (reference sequence). Trimming stripped 4 bases from V and 2 bases from J, with 5 bases between. The CDR3 totals 13 residues. CDR3 residues: CASSFLNTGELFF. For the CDR3, the DNA is TGTGCCAGCAGTTTTCTTAACACCGGGGAGCTGTTTTTT.

Concerning this clone itself: The sample carries other DNA sequences with the same CDR3. The chain joins TRBV19 to TRBJ1-6; no clear D gene. V was trimmed by 3 bases and J by 0 bases, leaving 9 bases between them. The CDR3 spans 16 residues. Germline V gene data show CDR1 as LNHDA and CDR2 as SQIVND (reference sequence). This chain's CDR3 is CASSIQASSYNSPLHF. The CDR3 DNA follows: TGTGCCAGTAGTATTCAAGCGAGCTCCTATAATTCACCCCTCCACTTT.

The V call is TRBV25-1, the J call TRBJ1-4; D not resolved. V was cut by 7 bases and J by 4 bases, with 16 bases left in between. CDR1 is MGHDK, CDR2 SYGVNS, per germline. This CDR3 region has 15 residues. The CDR3 DNA follows: TGTGCCAGCACCAGACCGGGCGGTCATAATGAAAAACTGTTTTTT. Translation gives CASTRPGGHNEKLFF. The full variable domain, rest sourced from reference TRBV25-1 and TRBJ1-4, is EADIYQTPRYLVIGTGKKITLECSQTMGHDKMYWYQQDPGMELHLIHYSYGVNSTEKGDLSSESTVSRIRTEHFPLTLESARPSHTSQYLCASTRPGGHNEKLFFGSGTQLSVL.

The chain uses TRBV29-1 and TRBJ2-7; 10 bases map to TRBD1. Germline assignment: CDR1 SQVTM and CDR2 ANQGSEA. The CDR3 is made up of 15 amino acids. The junction had 12 bases not matched to a gene; V was cut back by 7 bases and J by 3 bases. CDR3 nucleotide sequence: TGCAGCGCGGCGGTAGGGGACAGGGGATTCTACGAGCAGTACTTC. Translation: CSAAVGDRGFYEQYF.

This clone showed up just a few times. The V call is TRBV9, the J call TRBJ1-2, with 12 positions matching TRBD1. Germline CDR1 reads SGDLS; CDR2 reads YYNGEE. The CDR3 is 19 residues long. V was pared by 0 bases and J by 6 bases, with 15 bases of the junction left unmatched. CDR3 DNA sequence: TGTGCCAGCAGCGTAGTATTCAGGGACAGGGGGCGACGAATGGATGGCTACACCTTC. This codes for CASSVVFRDRGRRMDGYTF.

V and J are TRBV20-1 and TRBJ1-3; D not certain. Germline CDR1 DFQATT, CDR2 SNEGSKA (reference sequence). Trimming stripped 4 bases from V and 7 bases from J, with 8 bases between. The CDR3 loop spans 11 amino acids. The CDR3 bases are TGCAGTGCTACCTTGGCGAACACCATATATTTT. Translated: CSATLANTIYF.

This chain uses TRBV19 with TRBJ2-7, with 7 bases that match TRBD1. Germline V lookup: CDR1 LNHDA, CDR2 SQIVND (reference sequence). The CDR3 contains 13 residues. V lost 1 base, J lost 4 bases, and 1 base stayed unmatched. The CDR3, as DNA: TGTGCCAGTAGTATAGGACAGGGATACGAGCAGTACTTC. It is translated as CASSIGQGYEQYF.

This clone turned up a few times. The genes are TRBV7-9 and TRBJ2-7; D not resolved. Trimming shortened V by 0 bases and J by 5 bases, and 2 bases separated the two germline ends. The CDR3 consists of 11 residues. Germline assignment: CDR1 SEHNR and CDR2 FQNEAQ (reference sequence). CDR3 amino acids: CASSLADEQYF. CDR3 DNA sequence: TGTGCCAGCAGCTTAGCCGACGAGCAGTACTTC.

This chain links TRBV29-1 with TRBJ2-1, with 10 bases identical to TRBD2. Trimming at V came to 7 bases and at J to 7 bases, leaving 7 bases not matched to a gene. Germline CDR1 SQVTM, CDR2 ANQGSEA. CDR3 length equals 13 residues. CDR3 protein: CSAGAGGPNEQFF. Here the CDR3 DNA reads TGCAGCGCCGGAGCGGGGGGGCCGAATGAGCAGTTCTTC.

This chain connects TRBV7-8 to TRBJ2-2; tentative D call: TRBD1 (6 bases). This CDR3 contains 14 residues. CDR1 is SGHVS and CDR2 is FQNEAQ in the germline V gene. Trimming shortened V by 5 bases and J by 6 bases, and 13 bases separated the two germline ends. The CDR3 region is CASSTRQDPGELFF. The CDR3, as DNA: TGTGCCAGCAGCACACGACAGGATCCCGGGGAGCTGTTTTTT.

The V and J genes are TRBV7-2 and TRBJ1-1; no reliable D call. This CDR3 is built from 15 residues. The germline V and J ends were trimmed by 1 base and 3 bases, with 12 bases remaining between them. Germline CDR1 SGHTA, CDR2 FQGNSA. The CDR3 region has the DNA TGTGCCAGCAGCTTAGGAGTGGGATTGGACACTGAAGCTTTCTTT. This gives the protein CASSLGVGLDTEAFF.

The chain is built from TRBV4-1 and TRBJ1-2, with D tentatively TRBD1 (5 bases). The CDR3 runs to 15 residues. The germline V gene has CDR1 MGHRA and CDR2 YSYEKL. Trimming left V 1 base short and J 5 bases short, with 14 bases between. The CDR3 loop is CASSQGQGKGYGYTF. The CDR3 coding sequence is TGCGCCAGCAGCCAAGGGCAGGGAAAAGGTTATGGCTACACCTTC.

The V gene is TRBV30, the J gene TRBJ1-6; no firm D call. Trimming shortened V by 5 bases and J by 4 bases, and 9 bases separated the two germline ends. CDR1 and CDR2 (germline): GTSNPN, SVGIG (reference sequence). The CDR3 covers 13 residues. As DNA, the CDR3 is TGTGCCTGGCTTAAGGATTATAATTCACCCCTCCACTTT. Residues: CAWLKDYNSPLHF.

This sequence joins TRBV19 and TRBJ1-4; D is unresolved. The CDR3 spans 14 residues. Germline V lookup: CDR1 LNHDA, CDR2 SQIVND (reference sequence). V lost 5 bases and J 4 bases, leaving 11 bases between the germline ends. The CDR3 DNA sequence: TGTGCCAGTAGTTTGGCAGGAAATAATGAAAAACTGTTTTTT. Protein sequence: CASSLAGNNEKLFF.

This clone was counted a few times. The genes are TRBV6-5 and TRBJ1-3; TRBD1 matches 9 bases. With V trimmed by 2 bases and J by 4 bases, 3 bases remained unmatched. The germline V gene encodes CDR1 MNHEY and CDR2 SVGAGI. This CDR3 has 15 amino acids. CDR3: CASSYGQGLGNTIYF. CDR3 nucleotide sequence: TGTGCCAGCAGTTACGGACAGGGGCTAGGAAACACCATATATTTT.

The chain recombines TRBV20-1 with TRBJ2-1, with TRBD2 as a possible D gene (5 bases). The germline V gene encodes CDR1 DFQATT and CDR2 SNEGSKA (reference sequence). CDR3 length equals 11 residues. The germline V and J ends were trimmed by 6 bases and 6 bases, with 9 bases remaining between them. This CDR3 is CSAARGNEQFF. In DNA, the CDR3 is TGCAGTGCAGCCCGGGGCAATGAGCAGTTCTTC.

The chain combines TRBV10-1 with TRBJ2-7; D is ambiguous. Germline loops: CDR1 WNHNN, CDR2 SYGVQD (reference sequence). Trimming took 10 bases from V and 4 from J, leaving 14 bases between them. This CDR3 contains 12 residues. CDR3 protein: CATSLRLYEQYF. The CDR3 bases are TGCGCCACCTCTTTGAGACTGTACGAGCAGTACTTC.